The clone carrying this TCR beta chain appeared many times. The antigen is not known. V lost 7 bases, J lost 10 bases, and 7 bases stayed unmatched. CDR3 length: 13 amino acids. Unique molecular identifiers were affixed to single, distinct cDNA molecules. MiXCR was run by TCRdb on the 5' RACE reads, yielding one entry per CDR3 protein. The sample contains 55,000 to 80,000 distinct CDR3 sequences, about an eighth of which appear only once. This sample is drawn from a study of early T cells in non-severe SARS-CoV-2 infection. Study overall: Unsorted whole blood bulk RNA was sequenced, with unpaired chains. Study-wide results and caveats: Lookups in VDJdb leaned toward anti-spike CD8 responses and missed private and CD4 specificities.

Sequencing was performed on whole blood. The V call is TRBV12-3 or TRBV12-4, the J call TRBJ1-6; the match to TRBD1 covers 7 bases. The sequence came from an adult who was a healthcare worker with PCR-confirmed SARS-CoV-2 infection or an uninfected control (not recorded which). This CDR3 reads CASTLTGSSPLHF. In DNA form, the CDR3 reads TGTGCCAGCACCTTGACAGGGAGCTCACCCCTCCACTTT.